The following is a T cell receptor beta chain sequence with its context. This entry belongs to a study of blood T cell repertoires in COVID-19. V shed 0 bases and J shed 2 bases, with 9 bases lying between them. Germline V gives CDR1 SGHNT, CDR2 YYREEE (reference sequence). This CDR3 has 16 residues. Assay used: immunoSEQ multiplex PCR; TCRdb lists only in-frame clones, some missing. The sample contains over 45,000 clones, approximately 91% of which appear only once. The source of this sequence is a woman aged 60-75 years with active COVID-19. The J gene is TRBJ2-6, the V gene TRBV5-4; D is undetermined. The sequencing input was peripheral blood. CDR3 sequence reads: CASSLALRAGANVLTF. The CDR3 nucleotides are TGTGCCAGCAGCTTGGCTCTCCGGGCTGGGGCCAACGTCCTGACTTTC.